This record concerns one TCR beta chain sequence. The sample comes from a study of blood T cell repertoires in COVID-19. Background on the study: From the United States, Italy and Spain came samples of acute and convalescent COVID-19.

Original analysis: Reference gene primer amplification gave estimated nucleated cell counts. Some clones are missing from TCRdb's copy, which holds only in-frame ones; the method was immunoSEQ multiplex PCR. V, J and clone size are taken as reported in that table, and D and trimming were inferred from the DNA itself. Among 70,000 or so clones listed, 90% were seen once. V lost 0 bases, J lost 0 bases, and 17 bases lay in between. Germline values: CDR1 GTSNPN, CDR2 SVGIG (reference sequence). The CDR3 extends over 17 amino acids. Sequencing was done on a sample of peripheral blood. This rearrangement joins TRBV30 to TRBJ1-1; D gene ambiguous. This receptor was taken from a man between 45 and 60 years old with acute or convalescent COVID-19. This CDR3 reads CAWSVQPLRTLNTEAFF. DNA for the CDR3: TGTGCCTGGAGTGTACAGCCCCTCCGCACCCTGAACACTGAAGCTTTCTTT.